The rows below give T cell receptor beta chains drawn from one sample of a study of T cell responses to AZD1222 COVID-19 vaccine. Using immunoSEQ multiplex PCR, the repertoire was profiled, and TCRdb retains in-frame clones only, with some absent. The sample records roughly 100,000 clones, roughly nine tenths being singletons. Sequences were derived from peripheral blood, sampled on day 0 of AZD1222 vaccination. The origin of the receptors is an adult in good health. CDR3s include the opening cysteine and the closing phenylalanine or tryptophan. The order of the fields is V gene, clone size, D gene, J gene, CDR3 protein, CDR3 DNA. A D gene is named only where the DNA matches it firmly. Clone sizes are given selectively: once, few, many, or a class where the clone is expanded.

>TRBV11-2|-|-|TRBJ2-7
CASSFDSVSYEQYF
TGTGCCAGCAGCTTTGACAGCGTATCCTACGAGCAGTACTTC
>TRBV7-9|-|-|TRBJ1-3
CASSSPPSGNTIYF
TGTGCCAGCAGCTCCCCGCCCTCTGGAAACACCATATATTTT
>TRBV6-5|-|-|TRBJ2-7
CASSSPVNYEQYF
TGTGCCAGCAGTTCTCCGGTAAACTACGAGCAGTACTTC
>TRBV18|once|-|TRBJ1-1
CASSLDLNTEAFF
TGTGCCAGCTCACTCGACCTGAACACTGAAGCTTTCTTT
>TRBV4-3|-|-|TRBJ2-4
CASSQDLRSRNIQYF
TGCGCCAGCAGCCAAGACTTGAGATCAAGGAACATTCAGTACTTC
>TRBV15|-|-|TRBJ2-5
CATSRDHSVETQYF
TGTGCCACCAGCAGAGATCATAGCGTGGAGACCCAGTACTTC
>TRBV7-9|few|-|TRBJ1-1
CASSFVFENTEAFF
TGTGCCAGCAGCTTCGTTTTCGAGAACACTGAAGCTTTCTTT
>TRBV9|-|TRBD1|TRBJ2-7
CASSVAGRGPEYF
TGTGCCAGCAGCGTAGCCGGCAGGGGGCCAGAATACTTC
>TRBV6-2/TRBV6-3|-|TRBD2|TRBJ2-5
CASSYAAGGLAETQYF
TGTGCCAGCAGTTACGCGGCGGGGGGTTTAGCAGAGACCCAGTACTTC
>TRBV19|-|TRBD1|TRBJ2-7
CASSIDAGQGFNEQYF
TGTGCCAGTAGTATCGACGCGGGACAGGGGTTCAACGAGCAGTACTTC
>TRBV30|-|-|TRBJ2-7
CAWSAWRGIITSSYEQYF
TGTGCCTGGAGTGCCTGGAGGGGGATAATTACGAGCAGTTACGAGCAGTACTTC
>TRBV28|-|TRBD2|TRBJ2-7
CASKITSGAEEQYF
TGTGCCAGCAAAATAACTAGCGGGGCTGAGGAGCAGTACTTC
>TRBV1|-|-|TRBJ1-2
CTSKIGGTGNYGYTF
TGCACCAGCAAGATAGGGGGGACAGGGAATTATGGCTACACCTTC
>TRBV30|-|-|TRBJ1-2
CAWCPTTDYGYTF
TGTGCCTGGTGCCCGACAACCGACTATGGCTACACCTTC
>TRBV7-9|-|TRBD1|TRBJ2-3
CASSHTGDQGTDTQYF
TGTGCCAGCAGCCATACAGGGGATCAGGGCACAGATACGCAGTATTTT
>TRBV5-1|-|-|TRBJ1-1
CASSPEPENTEAFF
TGCGCCAGCAGCCCCGAGCCGGAGAACACTGAAGCTTTCTTT
>TRBV28|few|-|TRBJ2-2
CASSFLSGAGELFF
TGTGCCAGCAGTTTTTTGTCAGGGGCCGGGGAGCTGTTTTTT
>TRBV28|-|-|TRBJ2-6
CASRISSGANVLTF
TGTGCCAGCAGGATTAGCTCTGGGGCCAACGTCCTGACTTTC
>TRBV28|few|-|TRBJ1-2
CASRGRAGLGGYTF
TGTGCCAGCAGGGGGAGGGCTGGCTTGGGAGGCTACACCTTC
>TRBV29-1|-|-|TRBJ1-4
CSVEVRGGEKLFF
TGCAGCGTTGAGGTCCGAGGCGGTGAAAAACTGTTTTTT
>TRBV25-1|-|-|TRBJ2-1
CASSESVEYNEQFF
TGTGCCAGCAGTGAATCGGTTGAGTACAATGAGCAGTTCTTC
>TRBV18|-|TRBD1|TRBJ2-3
CASSPRGDRYTDTQYF
TGTGCCAGCTCACCAAGGGGGGACAGGTACACAGATACGCAGTATTTT
>TRBV7-2|few|-|TRBJ1-2
CASLRDGVHGYTF
TGTGCCAGCCTTCGGGACGGTGTCCATGGCTACACCTTC
>TRBV18|-|-|TRBJ1-3
CASSQRQTHSGNTIYF
TGTGCCAGCTCTCAACGCCAGACACATTCTGGAAACACCATATATTTT
>TRBV3-1/TRBV3-2|-|-|TRBJ2-3
CASSPREARRADTQYF
TGTGCCAGCAGTCCCAGAGAAGCGCGACGGGCAGATACGCAGTATTTT
>TRBV7-3|-|-|TRBJ1-1
CASSKDWNTEAFF
TGTGCCAGCAGCAAAGATTGGAACACTGAAGCTTTCTTT
>TRBV27|-|-|TRBJ2-1
CASRGGISYNEQFF
TGTGCCAGCAGGGGCGGGATCTCCTACAATGAGCAGTTCTTC
>TRBV7-2|-|-|TRBJ2-1
CASSLGRVGEQFF
TGTGCCAGCAGCTTAGGTAGGGTTGGGGAGCAGTTCTTC
>TRBV19|-|-|TRBJ1-6
CASTTGQSNSPLHF
TGTGCCAGTACCACTGGACAGTCTAATTCACCCCTCCACTTT
>TRBV6-1|-|TRBD1|TRBJ1-4
CASSDPGRGQNEKLFF
TGTGCCAGCAGTGACCCGGGGAGGGGGCAGAACGAAAAACTGTTTTTT
>TRBV7-2|once|-|TRBJ2-1
CASSLAGPHSYNEQFF
TGTGCCAGCAGCTTAGCGGGACCCCACTCCTACAATGAGCAGTTCTTC
>TRBV30|-|-|TRBJ2-1
CAWSVGAAGKFF
TGTGCCTGGAGTGTAGGTGCGGCAGGGAAGTTCTTC
>TRBV2|-|TRBD1|TRBJ2-7
CASRGTGFYEQYF
TGTGCCAGCAGAGGGACAGGGTTCTACGAGCAGTACTTC
>TRBV5-1|-|TRBD2|TRBJ2-3
CASMGGGATDTQYF
TGCGCCAGCATGGGCGGGGGGGCAACAGATACGCAGTATTTT
>TRBV5-6|-|TRBD1|TRBJ2-7
CASSLGRTGYEQYF
TGTGCCAGCAGCTTAGGTAGGACAGGGTACGAGCAGTACTTC
>TRBV19|-|TRBD1|TRBJ2-7
CASSDRGYEQYF
TGTGCCAGTAGCGACAGGGGCTACGAGCAGTACTTC
>TRBV5-1|-|-|TRBJ2-5
CASSLGLGGQETQYF
TGCGCCAGCAGCTTGGGATTAGGGGGCCAAGAGACCCAGTACTTC
>TRBV12-5|-|-|TRBJ2-2
CASGRSGNTGELFF
TGTGCTAGTGGCCGATCAGGGAACACCGGGGAGCTGTTTTTT
>TRBV12-3/TRBV12-4|-|-|TRBJ2-2
CASRGGGGELFF
TGTGCCAGCAGAGGGGGTGGCGGGGAGCTGTTTTTT
>TRBV28|-|TRBD1|TRBJ1-5
CASRSTGGDQPQHF
TGTGCCAGCAGGTCCACAGGGGGCGATCAGCCCCAGCATTTT
>TRBV5-5|-|-|TRBJ1-1
CASSLEGDIRAFF
TGTGCCAGCAGCTTGGAAGGGGACATCAGGGCTTTCTTT
>TRBV2|-|-|TRBJ2-7
CASRGFTADEQYF
TGTGCCAGCAGGGGTTTCACCGCGGACGAGCAGTACTTC